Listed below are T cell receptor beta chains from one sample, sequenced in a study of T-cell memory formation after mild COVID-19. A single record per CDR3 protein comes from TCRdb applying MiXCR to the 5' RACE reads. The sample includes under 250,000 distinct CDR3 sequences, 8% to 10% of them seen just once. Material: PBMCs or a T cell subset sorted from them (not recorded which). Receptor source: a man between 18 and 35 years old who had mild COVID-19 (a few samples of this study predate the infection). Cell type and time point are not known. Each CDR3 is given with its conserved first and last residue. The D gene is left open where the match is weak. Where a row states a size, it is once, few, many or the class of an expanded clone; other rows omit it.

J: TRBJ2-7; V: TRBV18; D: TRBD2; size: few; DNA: TGTGCCAGCTCACCCCTAGCTAGCGGGGGGACGGGTGAGCAGTACTTC; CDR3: CASSPLASGGTGEQYF
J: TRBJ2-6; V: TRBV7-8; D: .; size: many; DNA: TGTGCCAGCAGCTCTGAGACAGACTTGGGGAGGGGGGCCAACGTCCTGACTTTC; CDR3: CASSSETDLGRGANVLTF
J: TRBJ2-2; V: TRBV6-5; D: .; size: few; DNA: TGTGCCAGCAGTTGGAGCTACGCGAACACCGGGGAGCTGTTTTTT; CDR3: CASSWSYANTGELFF
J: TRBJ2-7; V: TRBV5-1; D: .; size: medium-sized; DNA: TGCGCCAGTGGATTTGGGTCCTACGAGCAGTACTTC; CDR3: CASGFGSYEQYF
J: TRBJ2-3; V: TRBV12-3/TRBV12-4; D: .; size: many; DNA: TGTGCCAGCAGTTTAGATACGCAGTATTTT; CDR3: CASSLDTQYF
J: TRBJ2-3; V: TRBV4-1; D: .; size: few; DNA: TGCGCCAGCAGCCAACAGAGGGCATACACAGATACGCAGTATTTT; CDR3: CASSQQRAYTDTQYF
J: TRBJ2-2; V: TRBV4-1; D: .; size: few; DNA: TGCGCCAGCAGCCAAGTCCCAGGGACCGGGGAGCTGTTTTTT; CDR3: CASSQVPGTGELFF
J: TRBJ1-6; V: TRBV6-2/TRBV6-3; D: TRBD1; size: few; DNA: TGTGCCAGCGGTCGGGACAGCGGGCGCCACTTT; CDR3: CASGRDSGRHF
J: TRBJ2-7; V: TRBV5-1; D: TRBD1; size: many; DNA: TGCGCCAGCAGCTTGAACAGGGGCGCGGGCTCCTACGAGCAGTACTTC; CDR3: CASSLNRGAGSYEQYF
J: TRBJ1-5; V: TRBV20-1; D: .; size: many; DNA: TGCAGTGCGGGGCAGGGTAACCAGCCCCAGCATTTT; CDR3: CSAGQGNQPQHF
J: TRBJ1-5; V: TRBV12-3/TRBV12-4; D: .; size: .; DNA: TGTGCCAGCACCCGCGCGATCGGGGCAGGACCGGATCAGCCCCAGCATTTT; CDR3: CASTRAIGAGPDQPQHF
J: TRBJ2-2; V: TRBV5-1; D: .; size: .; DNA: TGCGCCAGCAGCTTAGAAACGGCTAACACCGGGGAGCTGTTTTTT; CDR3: CASSLETANTGELFF
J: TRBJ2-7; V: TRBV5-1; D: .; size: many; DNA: TGCGCCAGCAGCCTCTTACAGACCTACGAGCAGTACTTC; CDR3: CASSLLQTYEQYF
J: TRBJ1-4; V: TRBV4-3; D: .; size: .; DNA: TGCGCCATCAGCCAAGCATCTGATTGTAGCTTTTTT; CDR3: CAISQASDCSFF
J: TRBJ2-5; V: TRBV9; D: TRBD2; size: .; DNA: TGTGCCAGCAGCCCCCTAGCGGGGGGGCCGGGAGAGACCCAGTACTTC; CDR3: CASSPLAGGPGETQYF
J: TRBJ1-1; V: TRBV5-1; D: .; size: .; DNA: TGCGCCAGCAGCTTCGCCCCAGACACTGAAGCTTTCTTT; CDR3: CASSFAPDTEAFF
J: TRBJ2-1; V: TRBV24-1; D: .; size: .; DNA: TGTGCCCAAGGGAAGGACCTCAGTGAGCAGTTCTTC; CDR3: CAQGKDLSEQFF
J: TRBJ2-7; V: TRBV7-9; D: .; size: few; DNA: TGTGCCTCGGAGGGGGCACCGGGGTACGAGCAGTACTTC; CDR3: CASEGAPGYEQYF
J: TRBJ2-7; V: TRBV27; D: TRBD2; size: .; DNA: TGTGCCAGCAGTCCCCTAGCGGGGGGCGGCGAGCAGTACTTC; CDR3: CASSPLAGGGEQYF
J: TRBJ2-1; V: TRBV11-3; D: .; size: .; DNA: TGTGCCAGCAGCGCAGGGTCCGATGAGCAGTTCTTC; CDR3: CASSAGSDEQFF
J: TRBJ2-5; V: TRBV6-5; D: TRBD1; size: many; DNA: TGTGCCAGCAGACCCCCCGGACAGGCCATGGAGACCCAGTACTTC; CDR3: CASRPPGQAMETQYF
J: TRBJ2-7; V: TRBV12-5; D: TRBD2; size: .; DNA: TGTGCTAGTGGTTCTCCCCCCACGGGGGGCTACGAGCAGTACTTC; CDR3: CASGSPPTGGYEQYF
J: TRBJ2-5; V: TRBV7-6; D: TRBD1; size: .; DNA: TGTGCCAGCAGCTTACGACCAGGGGGCGCGGGGGAGACCCAGTACTTC; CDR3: CASSLRPGGAGETQYF
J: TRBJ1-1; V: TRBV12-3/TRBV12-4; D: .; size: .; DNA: TGTGCCAGCAGTTCGGACAGCTCTGAAGCTTTCTTT; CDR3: CASSSDSSEAFF
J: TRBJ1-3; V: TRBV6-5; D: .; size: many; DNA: TGTGCCAGCAGGACACCCTCTGGAAACACCATATATTTT; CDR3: CASRTPSGNTIYF
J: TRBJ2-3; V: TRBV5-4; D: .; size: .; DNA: TGTGCCAGCAGCTCAAGATCGGGGGGACAAACAGATACGCAGTATTTT; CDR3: CASSSRSGGQTDTQYF
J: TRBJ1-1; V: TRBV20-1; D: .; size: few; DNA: TGCAGTCCTCAACCGGGGACACACAAACATATGAACACTGAAGCTTTCTTT; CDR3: CSPQPGTHKHMNTEAFF
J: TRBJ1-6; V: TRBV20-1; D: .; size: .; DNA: TGCAGTGCTATATCAGGGTTTTCTGAGAGGAATTCACCCCTCCACTTT; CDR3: CSAISGFSERNSPLHF
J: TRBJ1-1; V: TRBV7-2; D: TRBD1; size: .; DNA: TGTGCCAGCAGCTTAACCAGGGGGCGTAACACTGAAGCTTTCTTT; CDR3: CASSLTRGRNTEAFF
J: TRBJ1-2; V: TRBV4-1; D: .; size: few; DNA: TGCGCCAGCAGCCAAGAGAGTGGGATTGGCTACACCTTC; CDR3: CASSQESGIGYTF
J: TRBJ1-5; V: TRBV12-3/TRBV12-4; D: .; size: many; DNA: TGTGCCAGCAGTCCCGTGGGAGCTAGCAATCAGCCCCAGCATTTT; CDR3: CASSPVGASNQPQHF
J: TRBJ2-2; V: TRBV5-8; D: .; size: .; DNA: TGTGCCAGCAGCTTGGGGGACCTCTTTAGGGGGGAGCTGTTTTTT; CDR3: CASSLGDLFRGELFF
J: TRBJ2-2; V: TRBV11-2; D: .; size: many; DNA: TGTGCCAGCAGCCATAACACCGGGGAGCTGTTTTTT; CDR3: CASSHNTGELFF
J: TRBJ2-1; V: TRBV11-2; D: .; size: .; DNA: TGTGCCAGCAGCTTAGAGCCACACGCCTTGGGTGAGCAGTTCTTC; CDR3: CASSLEPHALGEQFF
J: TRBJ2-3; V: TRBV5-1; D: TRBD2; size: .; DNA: TGCGCCAGCAGCTTCCTTAGCGGGTACACAGATACGCAGTATTTT; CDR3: CASSFLSGYTDTQYF
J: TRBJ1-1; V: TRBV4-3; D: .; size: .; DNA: TGCGCCAGCAGCCGCTGGACGAAGAACACTGAAGCTTTCTTT; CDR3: CASSRWTKNTEAFF